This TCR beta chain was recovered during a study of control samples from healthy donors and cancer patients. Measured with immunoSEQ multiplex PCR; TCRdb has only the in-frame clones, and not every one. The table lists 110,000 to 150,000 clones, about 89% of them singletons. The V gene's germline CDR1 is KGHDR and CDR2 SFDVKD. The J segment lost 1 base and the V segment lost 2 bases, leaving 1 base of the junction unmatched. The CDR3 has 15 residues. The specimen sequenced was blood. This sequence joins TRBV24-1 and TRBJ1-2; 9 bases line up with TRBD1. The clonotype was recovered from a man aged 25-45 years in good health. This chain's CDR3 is CATSDWTGDNYGYTF. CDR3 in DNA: TGTGCCACCAGTGATTGGACAGGGGATAACTATGGCTACACCTTC.